The source of this T cell receptor beta chain is a study of CD8 T cells in ankylosing spondylitis (dated by TCRdb to the late 2010s). Study-wide context: T cell receptor beta repertoires were profiled in healthy donors and ankylosing spondylitis patients so that disease-linked TCR variants could be found. The whole study cohort included under 140 healthy donors and around 24 ankylosing spondylitis patients. Samples of peripheral blood were taken, and for ankylosing spondylitis patients, synovial fluid was collected as well.

Sequencing was performed on an Illumina HiSeq 2500. Quantitative 5'-RACE with molecular barcodes was the method used to prepare the TCR beta libraries. As for the authors' bioinformatics: A new computational method, built on a probabilistic model of VDJ rearrangement, was used to identify disease-linked TCR variants. TCRdb trimmed the raw reads at Q25, called clones with MiXCR and kept productive beta chains. Rows are unified per CDR3 protein, each entry keeping the most common DNA and genes. For this entry, the V and J calls and clone size follow TCRdb and not the study's own pipeline. The sample table shows around 75,000 distinct CDR3 sequences, and roughly 5.3% are seen once. The top ten clonotypes cover about 2% of the sample. This clonotype was counted at least ten times. It has no known antigen specificity. No much larger clonotype is one base removed from it; base qualities were not supplied.

The study at large found these results: Some motif variants were previously reported in synovial fluid and blood of reactive arthritis patients, suggesting common disease-initiation mechanisms. In peripheral blood, the disease-linked clones were found at relatively low frequencies and had a CD8+ phenotype. A TCR beta motif of about 8 highly homologous amino acid variants appeared characteristic of blood from ankylosing spondylitis patients. According to the report, matched synovial fluid samples from ankylosing spondylitis patients were significantly enriched for the disease-linked clones.

V is cut by 0 bases and J by 4 bases, and the space between the germline ends is 4 bases. The CDR3 runs 13 residues from the cysteine to the phenylalanine. Only the CDR3 region is kept as DNA, spanning 39 bases read in frame from base 1. For CDR1 and CDR2, the germline V gene (reference sequence) lists GTSNPN and SVGIG. Recombination linked TRBV30 to TRBJ2-6; the D gene cannot be resolved reliably. This sequence was found in a male donor with ankylosing spondylitis or in good health (not recorded which). Sample: blood, either unsorted or a sorted T cell fraction (not recorded which). The DNA sequence is as follows: TGTGCCTGGAGTGTTGCCGGGGCCAACGTCCTGACTTTC. Its protein reads: CAWSVAGANVLTF.